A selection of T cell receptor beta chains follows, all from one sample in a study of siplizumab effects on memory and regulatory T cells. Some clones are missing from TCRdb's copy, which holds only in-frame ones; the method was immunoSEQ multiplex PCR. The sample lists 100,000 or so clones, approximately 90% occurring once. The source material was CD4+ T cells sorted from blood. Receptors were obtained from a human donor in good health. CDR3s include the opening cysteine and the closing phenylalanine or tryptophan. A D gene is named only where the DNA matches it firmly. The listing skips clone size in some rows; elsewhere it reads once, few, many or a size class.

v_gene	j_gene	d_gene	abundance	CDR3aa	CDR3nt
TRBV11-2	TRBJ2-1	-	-	CASSLGLTSGEQFF	TGTGCCAGCAGCTTAGGCCTTACATCGGGGGAGCAGTTCTTC
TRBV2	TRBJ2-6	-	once	CASSEAGRSGSGANVLTF	TGTGCCAGCAGTGAAGCAGGCCGGTCGGGGAGCGGGGCCAACGTCCTGACTTTC
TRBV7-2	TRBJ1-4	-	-	CASSGGGNEKLFF	TGTGCCAGCAGCGGTGGGGGTAATGAAAAACTGTTTTTT
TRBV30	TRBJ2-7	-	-	CAWRSRGPGDLKGSSYEQYF	TGTGCCTGGAGATCCCGTGGTCCGGGGGATTTGAAGGGGAGCTCCTACGAGCAGTACTTC
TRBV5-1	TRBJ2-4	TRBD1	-	CASSLVPGQGANIQYF	TGCGCCAGCAGCTTGGTCCCCGGGCAGGGGGCGAACATTCAGTACTTC
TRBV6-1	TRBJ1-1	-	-	CASTRTGNTEAFF	TGTGCCAGCACGCGAACGGGGAACACTGAAGCTTTCTTT
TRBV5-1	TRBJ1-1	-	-	CASSGVGGKTEAFF	TGCGCCAGCAGCGGCGTCGGAGGGAAGACTGAAGCTTTCTTT
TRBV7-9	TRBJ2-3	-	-	CASSTTVPDTQYF	TGTGCCAGCAGCACAACGGTCCCAGATACGCAGTATTTT
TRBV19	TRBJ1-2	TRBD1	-	CASSMGQGPYGYTF	TGTGCCAGTAGTATGGGACAGGGACCCTATGGCTACACCTTC
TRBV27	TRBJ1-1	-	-	CASSLSRVAGGPNTEAFF	TGTGCCAGCAGTTTATCCAGGGTGGCGGGAGGTCCGAACACTGAAGCTTTCTTT
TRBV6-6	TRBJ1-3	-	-	CASSYRDQTIYF	TGTGCCAGCAGTTACAGGGATCAGACCATATATTTT
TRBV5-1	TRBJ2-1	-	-	CASSTDILLPLVSYNEQFF	TGCGCCAGCAGCACGGACATCCTATTACCGTTGGTCTCCTACAATGAGCAGTTCTTC
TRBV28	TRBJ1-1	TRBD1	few	CASSPRTGFGAFF	TGTGCCAGCAGTCCCCGGACAGGGTTCGGAGCTTTCTTT
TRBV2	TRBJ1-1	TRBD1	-	CASSRDSYTEAFF	TGTGCCAGCAGCCGGGACAGCTACACTGAAGCTTTCTTT
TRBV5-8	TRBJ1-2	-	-	CASSLGRKGYGYTF	TGTGCCAGCAGCTTGGGGCGAAAGGGCTATGGCTACACCTTC
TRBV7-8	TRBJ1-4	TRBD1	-	CASSFRGQGYPNEKLFF	TGTGCCAGCAGCTTTAGGGGACAGGGGTACCCAAATGAAAAACTGTTTTTT
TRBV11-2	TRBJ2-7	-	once	CASSPTPVYEQYF	TGTGCCAGCAGCCCAACCCCTGTTTACGAGCAGTACTTC
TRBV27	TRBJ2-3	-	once	CASSLSNPSDTDTQYF	TGTGCCAGCAGTTTATCGAACCCTAGCGACACAGATACGCAGTATTTT
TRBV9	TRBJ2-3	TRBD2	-	CASSVGGGGLTDTQYF	TGTGCCAGCAGCGTAGGCGGCGGGGGGTTGACAGATACGCAGTATTTT
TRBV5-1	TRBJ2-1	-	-	CASSVSGSSYNEQFF	TGCGCCAGCAGCGTTAGCGGTAGCTCCTACAATGAGCAGTTCTTC
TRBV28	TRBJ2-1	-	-	CASSPHRAGEQFF	TGTGCCAGCAGTCCGCACAGGGCTGGAGAGCAGTTCTTC
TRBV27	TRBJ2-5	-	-	CASSLYGREETQYF	TGTGCCAGCAGTTTATATGGCAGGGAAGAGACCCAGTACTTC
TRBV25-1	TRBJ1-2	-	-	CASSEYAGDFYGYTF	TGTGCCAGCAGTGAATATGCAGGGGATTTCTATGGCTACACCTTC
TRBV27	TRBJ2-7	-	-	CASTAAGAGSQQYF	TGTGCCAGCACCGCGGCCGGGGCAGGGTCCCAGCAGTACTTC
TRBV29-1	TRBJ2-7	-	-	CSVASRKGYEQYF	TGCAGCGTTGCGTCAAGAAAAGGCTACGAGCAGTACTTC
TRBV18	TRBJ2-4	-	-	CASSPGGSAKNIQYF	TGTGCCAGCTCACCAGGGGGCTCAGCCAAAAACATTCAGTACTTC
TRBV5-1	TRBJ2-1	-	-	CASSLGGADNEQFF	TGCGCCAGCAGCCTCGGCGGGGCGGACAATGAGCAGTTCTTC
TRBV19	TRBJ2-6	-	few	CASRTASSGANVLTF	TGTGCCAGTAGGACAGCGAGCTCTGGGGCCAACGTCCTGACTTTC
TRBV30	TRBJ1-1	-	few	CAWSLGNTEAFF	TGTGCCTGGAGTCTGGGAAACACTGAAGCTTTCTTT
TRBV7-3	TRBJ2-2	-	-	CASSGGRWDTGELFF	TGTGCCAGCAGCGGAGGTAGATGGGACACCGGGGAGCTGTTTTTT
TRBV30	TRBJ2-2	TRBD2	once	CAWSGLAGSNTGELFF	TGTGCCTGGAGTGGGCTAGCGGGTTCGAACACCGGGGAGCTGTTTTTT
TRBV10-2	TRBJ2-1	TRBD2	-	CASRASGRLRNEQFF	TGCGCCAGCCGGGCTAGCGGGAGGCTTCGGAATGAGCAGTTCTTC
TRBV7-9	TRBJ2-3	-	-	CASSRAGTNTDTQYF	TGTGCCAGCAGCCGTGCGGGAACTAACACAGATACGCAGTATTTT
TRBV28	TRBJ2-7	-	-	CASSFSGRNLRDDYEQYF	TGTGCCAGCAGTTTTTCAGGGCGCAATTTGCGGGACGATTACGAGCAGTACTTC
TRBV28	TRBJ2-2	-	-	CASSISGGAFWTGELFF	TGTGCCAGCAGTATATCGGGTGGGGCTTTTTGGACCGGGGAGCTGTTTTTT